This T cell receptor beta chain was sequenced during a study of CD8+ T cells in alopecia areata. Sorted populations comprised CD4+ and CD8+ T cells obtained from PBMCs. Sequencing relied on a cDNA template that was reverse transcribed from extracted RNA. Sequenced by immunoSEQ multiplex PCR; TCRdb stores in-frame clones only, minus some. The sample contains about 180,000 clones, roughly 70% of which appear only once. Germline V gene lookup returns CDR1 SNHLY and CDR2 FYNNEI. The CDR3 has 16 amino acids. V lost 3 bases and J lost 4; bases outside the gene matches: 9. J is TRBJ2-5 and V is TRBV2, with TRBD2 matching over 9 bases. The TCR was taken from a human donor with alopecia areata. The material was CD8+ T cells sorted from blood, obtained at week 0. In DNA, the CDR3 is TGTGCCAGCAGTGACGGGCGCGGGGGGGCCGGAGAGACCCAGTACTTC. Protein: CASSDGRGGAGETQYF.